This TCR beta chain was captured by sequencing in a study of blood T cell repertoires in COVID-19. Overall study: COVID-19 samples from acute and convalescent phases originated in the United States, Italy and Spain. The analysed material was cDNA or gDNA that came from T cells, B-cell-depleted T cells, or PBMCs.

Per the study methods: Amplification of reference gene primers was used by the study to estimate nucleated cell counts. Clones were sequenced by immunoSEQ multiplex PCR, and TCRdb holds only the in-frame ones, with some missing. That table is the source of V, J and clone size, and D and trimming were worked out from the DNA. The sample lists more than 250,000 clones; around 86% were seen once. The material sequenced was peripheral blood. This clonotype originated in a man aged 45-65 years with active or convalescent COVID-19.

The CDR3 region is CASTQGQGSDTQYF. The CDR3 DNA reads as TGTGCCAGCACCCAAGGACAGGGTTCAGATACGCAGTATTTT. This rearrangement joins TRBV2 to TRBJ2-3; 8 bases fit TRBD1. Germline CDR1 reads SNHLY; CDR2 reads FYNNEI. This CDR3 has 14 residues. Losses at the gene ends were 7 bases for V and 4 bases for J; bases not matched to a gene: 7.